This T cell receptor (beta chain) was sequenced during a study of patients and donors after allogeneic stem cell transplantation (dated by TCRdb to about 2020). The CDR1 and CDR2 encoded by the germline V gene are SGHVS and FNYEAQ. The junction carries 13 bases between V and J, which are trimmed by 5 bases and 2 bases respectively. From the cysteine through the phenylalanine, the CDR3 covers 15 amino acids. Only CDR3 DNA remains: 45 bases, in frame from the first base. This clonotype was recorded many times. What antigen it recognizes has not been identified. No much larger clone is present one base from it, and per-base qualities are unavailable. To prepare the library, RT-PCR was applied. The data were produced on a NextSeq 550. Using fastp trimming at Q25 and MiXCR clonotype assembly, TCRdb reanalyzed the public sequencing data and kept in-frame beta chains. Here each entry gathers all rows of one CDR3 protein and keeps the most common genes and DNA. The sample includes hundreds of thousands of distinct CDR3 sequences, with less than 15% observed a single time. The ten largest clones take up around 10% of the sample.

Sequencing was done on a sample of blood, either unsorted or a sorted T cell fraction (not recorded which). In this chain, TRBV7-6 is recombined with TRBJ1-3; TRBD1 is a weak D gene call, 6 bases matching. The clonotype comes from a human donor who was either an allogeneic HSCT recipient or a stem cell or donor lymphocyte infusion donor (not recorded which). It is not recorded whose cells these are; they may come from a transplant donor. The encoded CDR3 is CASSLGQYAGNTIYF. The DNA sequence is TGTGCCAGCAGCCTGGGACAATACGCTGGAAACACCATATATTTT.